The clone carrying this T cell receptor beta chain came up many times. The antigen is unknown. This sample was included in a study of CD8 T cells in ankylosing spondylitis. Study-wide results and limits: Several highly homologous variants formed a TCR beta motif that appeared characteristic of ankylosing spondylitis blood. Disease-linked clones had a CD8+ phenotype and relatively low frequency in peripheral blood.

Quantitative 5'-RACE with molecular barcodes was used to make the TCR beta libraries. TCRdb fed the 5' RACE reads into MiXCR, producing one record per CDR3 protein. Found here are under 550,000 distinct CDR3 sequences, roughly 27% of them singletons; the top ten hold about 0.92%. The CDR3 runs 16 residues. V shed 6 bases and J 1 base; nucleotides not matched to a gene: 8. The gene calls are TRBV12-3 or TRBV12-4 and TRBJ2-2; TRBD2 matches at 7 bases. The clonotype comes from a male donor with ankylosing spondylitis. The source material was blood, either unsorted or a sorted T cell fraction (not recorded which). The CDR3, as DNA: TGTGCCAGCAGGACCTTGAAGCGGGAGAACACCGGGGAGCTGTTTTTT. Translated, it gives CASRTLKRENTGELFF.